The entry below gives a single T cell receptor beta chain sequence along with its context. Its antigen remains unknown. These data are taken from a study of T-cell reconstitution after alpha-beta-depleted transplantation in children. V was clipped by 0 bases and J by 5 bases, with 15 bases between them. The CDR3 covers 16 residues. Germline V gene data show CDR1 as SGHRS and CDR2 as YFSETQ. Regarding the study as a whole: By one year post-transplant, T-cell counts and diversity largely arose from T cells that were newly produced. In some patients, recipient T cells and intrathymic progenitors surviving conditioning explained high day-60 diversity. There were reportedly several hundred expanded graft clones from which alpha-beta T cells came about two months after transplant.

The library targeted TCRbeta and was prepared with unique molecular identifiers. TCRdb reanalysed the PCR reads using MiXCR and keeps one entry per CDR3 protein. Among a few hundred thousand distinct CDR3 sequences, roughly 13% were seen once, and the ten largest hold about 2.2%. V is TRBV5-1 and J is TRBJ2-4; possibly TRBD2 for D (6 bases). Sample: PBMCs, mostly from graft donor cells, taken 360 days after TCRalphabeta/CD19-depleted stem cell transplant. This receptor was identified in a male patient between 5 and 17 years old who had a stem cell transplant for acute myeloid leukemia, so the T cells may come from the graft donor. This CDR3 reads CASSLAGGGSENIQYF. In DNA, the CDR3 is TGCGCCAGCAGCTTGGCCGGTGGAGGGAGCGAAAACATTCAGTACTTC.